Each of the 24 T cell receptor beta chains below was sequenced from the same sample in a study of OX40 agonist ivuxolimab in advanced cancers. Measured with immunoSEQ multiplex PCR; TCRdb has only the in-frame clones, and not every one. The repertoire holds 30,000 to 40,000 clones, roughly 86% seen once, with 20% to 30% in the top ten. This material consisted of CD4+ or CD8+ T cells sorted from blood, taken in a trial of the OX40 agonist ivuxolimab. Receptors were obtained from an adult with an advanced solid tumor such as melanoma, head and neck, liver or kidney cancer.

The rearrangement joins TRBV2 to TRBJ2-3; no clear D gene. CDR3 size: 13 residues. Germline V gene sequence: CDR1 SNHLY, CDR2 FYNNEI. The V end lost 2 bases, the J end lost 2 bases, and 5 bases lay between the germline ends. Here the CDR3 reads CASSEQDTDTQYF. The CDR3 region has the DNA TGTGCCAGCAGTGAACAGGACACAGATACGCAGTATTTT.

The chain combines TRBV10-1 with TRBJ2-1; 8 bases are a match to TRBD2. The V gene end was trimmed by 3 bases and the J gene end by 6 bases; junction bases not matched to a gene: 10. This CDR3 region has 16 residues. Germline loops: CDR1 WNHNN, CDR2 SYGVQD (reference sequence). CDR3 bases: TGCGCCAGCAGTGACCGTACAGCGGGAGCCCTCAATGAGCAGTTCTTC. It specifies CASSDRTAGALNEQFF.

This rearrangement joins TRBV7-9 to TRBJ1-1; D gene uncertain. In germline, CDR1 is SEHNR, CDR2 FQNEAQ (reference sequence). The CDR3 sequence is 16 residues long. Trimming took 4 bases from V and 4 from J, leaving 19 bases between them. The CDR3 region is CASSYRPSAGSTEAFF. CDR3 DNA sequence: TGTGCCAGCAGCTACCGTCCGAGCGCGGGGAGCACTGAAGCTTTCTTT.

The V gene is TRBV7-6, the J gene TRBJ1-2; D remains unclear. The CDR3 is made up of 15 amino acids. The germline V gene has CDR1 SGHVS and CDR2 FNYEAQ. The ends were cut back, 2 bases at V and 2 bases at J, with 12 bases in the middle. The CDR3 DNA reads TGTGCCAGCAGCTTAAGCTCCGGGTCAAACTATGGCTACACCTTC. Its protein product is CASSLSSGSNYGYTF.

V usage is TRBV21-1 and J usage is TRBJ2-5; the table calls TRBD1, which could not be checked here. TRBV21-1 is given as a pseudogene. This CDR3 comprises 15 residues. The CDR3 sequence is CASSKVGQGWETQYF. Written as DNA, the CDR3 is TGTGCCAGCAGCAAAGTGGGACAGGGGTGGGAGACCCAGTACTTC.

The rearrangement joins TRBV28 to TRBJ2-5; D is possibly TRBD1 (5 bases). The V gene's germline CDR1 is MDHEN and CDR2 SYDVKM. This CDR3 spans 12 amino acids. The ends were cut back, 6 bases at V and 8 bases at J, with 13 bases in the middle. CDR3 in amino acids: CASRRQWGTQYF. CDR3 nucleotide sequence: TGTGCCAGCAGGCGACAGTGGGGAACCCAGTACTTC. Full variable domain (remainder filled in from reference TRBV28 and TRBJ2-5): DVKVTQSSRYLVKRTGEKVFLECVQDMDHENMFWYRQDPGLGLRLIYFSYDVKMKEKGDIPEGYSVSREKKERFSLILESASTNQTSMYLCASRRQWGTQYFGPGTRLLVL.

The V call is TRBV10-3, the J call TRBJ2-1; D is perhaps TRBD2 (5 bases). Germline assignment: CDR1 ENHRY and CDR2 SYGVKD. Trimming stripped 7 bases from V and 7 bases from J, with 20 bases between. The CDR3 is 15 amino acids. The DNA for the CDR3 is TGTGCCATCACCGAGGGCCCAGCTACGGATAATGAGCAGTTCTTC. It encodes CAITEGPATDNEQFF.

The rearrangement links TRBV10-3 to TRBJ2-1, with 11 bases that match TRBD1. The junction had 10 bases not matched to a gene; V was cut back by 6 bases and J by 6 bases. Germline lookup yields CDR1 ENHRY and CDR2 SYGVKD. This CDR3 region has 16 residues. DNA for the CDR3: TGTGCCATCAGCAGAGCCGGGACAGGGGGTCCCAATGAGCAGTTCTTC. Amino acid sequence: CAISRAGTGGPNEQFF.

The J gene is TRBJ2-5, the V gene TRBV5-6; the D is unclear. The CDR3 is made up of 14 amino acids. Per germline, CDR1 SGHDT and CDR2 YYEEEE. The ends were cut back, 3 bases at V and 5 bases at J, with 14 bases in the middle. As DNA, the CDR3 is TGTGCCAGCAGCTCGGCGACGGTTTCGGAGACCCAGTACTTC. Amino acid sequence: CASSSATVSETQYF.

This sequence joins TRBV11-2 and TRBJ2-7, with 10 bases identical to TRBD1. Trimming took 5 bases from V and 7 from J; bases not matched to a gene: 14. The CDR3 length is 16 residues. Germline V gives CDR1 SGHAT, CDR2 FQNNGV. CDR3 amino acids: CASSPGGQGGLGEQYF. The CDR3 DNA follows: TGTGCCAGCAGCCCTGGCGGACAGGGGGGATTGGGGGAGCAGTACTTC.

This clone was seen a few times. This sequence joins TRBV21-1 and TRBJ1-4. TRBV21-1 is reported as a pseudogene. The CDR3 sequence is 19 residues long. CDR3 coding DNA: TGTGCCAGCAGCAAAGCTAGTAGGGTAGGAGTAGCAACTAATGAAAAACTGTTTTTT. As protein: CASSKASRVGVATNEKLFF.

J is TRBJ1-2 and V is TRBV15; 12 nucleotides line up with TRBD1. This CDR3 region has 17 residues. The J segment lost 8 bases and the V segment lost 9 bases, leaving 19 bases of the junction unmatched. Germline CDR1 LNHNV, CDR2 YYDKDF (reference sequence). The CDR3 DNA is TGTGCCACTACCCGTGGGGGACAGGGGGCCCTCGGGTACGGCTACACCTTC. Translation gives CATTRGGQGALGYGYTF. The entire variable domain, with the rest obtained from reference TRBV15 and TRBJ1-2, is as follows: DAMVIQNPRYQVTQFGKPVTLSCSQTLNHNVMYWYQQKSSQAPKLLFHYYDKDFNNEADTPDNFQSRRPNTSFCFLDIRSPGLGDTAMYLCATTRGGQGALGYGYTFGSGTRLTVV.

This rearrangement joins TRBV27 to TRBJ1-2; D is unclear. Germline V CDR1 and CDR2: MNHEY, SMNVEV (reference sequence). The V end lost 7 bases, the J end lost 3 bases, and 15 bases lay between the germline ends. This CDR3 is 14 amino acids long. The DNA for the CDR3 is TGTGCCAGCACCTCGTGGGGTGGGGACTATGGCTACACCTTC. It specifies CASTSWGGDYGYTF.

The chain carries TRBV6-5 and TRBJ2-2, with D tentatively TRBD1 (6 bases). The CDR3 is 14 residues long. Trimming took off 5 bases at V and 8 bases at J, with 15 bases between the two ends. CDR1 and CDR2 (germline): MNHEY, SVGAGI. The CDR3 coding sequence is TGTGCCAGCAGTCGAGGACAGATAAAAGGGGAGCTGTTTTTT. Its translation: CASSRGQIKGELFF.

The V and J genes are TRBV7-6 and TRBJ1-4, with 8 bases lining up with TRBD1. Per the germline V gene, CDR1 is SGHVS and CDR2 is FNYEAQ. This CDR3 comprises 15 residues. After removal of 1 base from V and 6 bases from J, the junction contained 4 bases not matched to a gene. The CDR3 is CASSLGTGGYEKLFF. The CDR3 DNA reads TGTGCCAGCAGCTTAGGAACAGGGGGGTATGAAAAACTGTTTTTT.

The chain combines TRBV19 with TRBJ2-7, with D maybe TRBD1 (6 bases). Germline values: CDR1 LNHDA, CDR2 SQIVND (reference sequence). The V gene lost 1 base and the J gene lost 6 bases, with 13 bases spanning the gap. CDR3 size: 14 residues. CDR3: CASSIVVQGTEQYF. Written as DNA, the CDR3 is TGTGCCAGTAGTATAGTTGTACAGGGAACCGAGCAGTACTTC.

V and J are TRBV9 and TRBJ2-1, with 9 bases that match TRBD2. Germline CDR1 SGDLS, CDR2 YYNGEE. CDR3 length: 16 amino acids. The V and J ends lost 0 bases and 10 bases, in that order; junction bases with no gene match: 11. The CDR3 loop is CASSVGGTSSSPEQFF. The CDR3 DNA reads TGTGCCAGCAGCGTAGGAGGGACTAGCAGTTCCCCCGAGCAGTTCTTC.

In DNA form, the CDR3 reads TGTGCCAGCAGTTCTCCGGAGGGACGGAATGGCTACACCTTC. It translates to CASSSPEGRNGYTF. This chain uses TRBV27 with TRBJ1-2; a possible D gene is TRBD1 (5 bases). The CDR3 is 14 amino acids. The germline V and J ends were trimmed by 4 bases and 6 bases, with 15 bases remaining between them. Germline CDR1 reads MNHEY; CDR2 reads SMNVEV (reference sequence).

The rearrangement uses TRBV19 and TRBJ2-7; the D gene is possibly TRBD2 (6 bases). V lost 6 bases, J lost 4 bases, and 19 bases lay in between. CDR1 and CDR2 (germline): LNHDA, SQIVND (reference sequence). The CDR3 has 15 amino acids. The CDR3 sequence: CASSPLGGPSYEQYF. In nucleotides, the CDR3 is TGTGCCAGTAGCCCACTGGGGGGACCCAGTTACGAGCAGTACTTC.

In its sample, this clone was seen once. The chain is built from TRBV14 and TRBJ2-2; D is unclear. The CDR3 has 14 residues. Germline values: CDR1 SGHDN, CDR2 FVKESK. V lost 3 bases and J lost 8, with 13 bases in between. The CDR3 coding sequence is TGTGCCAGCAGCCAGAACCAGGCGACGGGGGAGCTGTTTTTT. Translation: CASSQNQATGELFF.

V gene TRBV6-5 combines with J gene TRBJ1-1; D remains ambiguous. The ends were cut back, 1 base at V and 1 base at J, with 10 bases in the middle. The CDR3 runs 15 residues. Germline V gene data show CDR1 as MNHEY and CDR2 as SVGAGI. The CDR3: CASSYLAPSNTEAFF. The CDR3 bases are TGTGCCAGCAGTTACTTGGCACCTTCGAACACTGAAGCTTTCTTT.

The chain carries TRBV7-9 and TRBJ2-2, with 10 bases identical to TRBD1. V was pared by 5 bases and J by 4 bases, with 4 bases of the junction left unmatched. Germline CDR1 reads SEHNR; CDR2 reads FQNEAQ (reference sequence). The CDR3 loop spans 15 amino acids. The CDR3 nucleotides read TGTGCCAGCAGCACTCGGACAGGGGGCACCGGGGAGCTGTTTTTT. Its protein is CASSTRTGGTGELFF.

V gene TRBV18 combines with J gene TRBJ2-7; D possibly corresponds to TRBD1 (6 bases). With 1 base removed from V and 8 bases from J, the gap between germline ends came to 12 bases. The CDR3 is 13 amino acids. Germline CDR1 is KGHSH and CDR2 is LQKENI. CDR3 loop: CASSPLHREQQYF. DNA of the CDR3: TGTGCCAGCTCACCACTTCACAGGGAACAGCAGTACTTC.

This rearrangement joins TRBV5-1 to TRBJ1-3; 9 bases agree with TRBD1. This CDR3 comprises 16 residues. V was pared by 5 bases and J by 4 bases, with 10 bases of the junction left unmatched. Germline CDR1 reads SGHRS; CDR2 reads YFSETQ. The CDR3 nucleotides read TGCGCCAGCAGGCGTACGGGACAGGGTGCCGGAAACACCATATATTTT. As protein: CASRRTGQGAGNTIYF.